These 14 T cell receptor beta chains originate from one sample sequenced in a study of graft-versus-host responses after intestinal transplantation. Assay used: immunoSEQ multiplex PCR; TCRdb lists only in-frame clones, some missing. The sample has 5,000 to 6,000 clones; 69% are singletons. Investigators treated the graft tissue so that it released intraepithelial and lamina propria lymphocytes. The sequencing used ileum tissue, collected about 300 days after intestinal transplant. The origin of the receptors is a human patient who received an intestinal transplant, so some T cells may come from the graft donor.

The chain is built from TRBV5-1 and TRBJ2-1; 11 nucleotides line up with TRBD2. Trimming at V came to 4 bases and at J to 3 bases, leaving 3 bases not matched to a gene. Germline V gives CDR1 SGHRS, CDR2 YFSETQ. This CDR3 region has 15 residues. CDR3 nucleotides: TGCGCCAGCAGCGGAACTAGCGGGAGCTACAATGAGCAGTTCTTC. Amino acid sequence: CASSGTSGSYNEQFF.

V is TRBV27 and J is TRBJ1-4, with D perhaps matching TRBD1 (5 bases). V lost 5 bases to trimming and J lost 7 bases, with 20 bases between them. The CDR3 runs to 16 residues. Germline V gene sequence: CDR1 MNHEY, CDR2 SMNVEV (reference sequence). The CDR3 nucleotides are TGTGCCAGCAGTCCGCCTGGAGGGGCCCTTGGTGAAAAACTGTTTTTT. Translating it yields CASSPPGGALGEKLFF. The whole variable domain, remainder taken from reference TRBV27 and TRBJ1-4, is EAQVTQNPRYLITVTGKKLTVTCSQNMNHEYMSWYRQDPGLGLRQIYYSMNVEVTDKGDVPEGYKVSRKEKRNFPLILESPSPNQTSLYFCASSPPGGALGEKLFFGSGTQLSVL.

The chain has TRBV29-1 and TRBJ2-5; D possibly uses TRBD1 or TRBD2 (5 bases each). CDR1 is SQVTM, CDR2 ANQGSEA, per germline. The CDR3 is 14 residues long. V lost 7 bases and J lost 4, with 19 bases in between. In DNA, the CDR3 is TGCAGCGCTGCCGGGACCCCGATAGGAGAGACCCAGTACTTC. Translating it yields CSAAGTPIGETQYF.

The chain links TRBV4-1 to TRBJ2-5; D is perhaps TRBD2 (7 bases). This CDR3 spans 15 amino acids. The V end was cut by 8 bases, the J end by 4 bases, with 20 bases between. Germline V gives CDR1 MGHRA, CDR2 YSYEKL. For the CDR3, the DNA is TGCGCCAGCTCCGAGGGGGGAGGGCGGAGAGAGACCCAGTACTTC. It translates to CASSEGGGRRETQYF.

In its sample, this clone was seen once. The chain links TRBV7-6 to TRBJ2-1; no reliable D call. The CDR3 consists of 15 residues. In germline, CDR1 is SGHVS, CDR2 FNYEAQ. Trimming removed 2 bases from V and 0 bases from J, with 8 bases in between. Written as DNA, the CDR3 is TGTGCCAGCAGCTTACGAGGCGGCTCCTACAATGAGCAGTTCTTC. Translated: CASSLRGGSYNEQFF.

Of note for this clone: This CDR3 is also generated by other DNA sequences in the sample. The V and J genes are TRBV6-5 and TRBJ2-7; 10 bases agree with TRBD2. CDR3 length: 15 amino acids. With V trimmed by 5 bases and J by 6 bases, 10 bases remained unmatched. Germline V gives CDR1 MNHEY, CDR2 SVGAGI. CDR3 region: CASSIRRLAGVEQYF. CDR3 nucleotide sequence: TGTGCCAGCAGTATAAGACGTCTAGCGGGAGTCGAGCAGTACTTC.

This CDR3 reads CASSGGRWEVELFF. Written as DNA, the CDR3 is TGTGCCAGCAGTGGCGGGAGGTGGGAAGTGGAACTGTTTTTT. J is TRBJ1-4 and V is TRBV28; D remains unclear. This CDR3 is 14 amino acids long. V was clipped by 5 bases and J by 12 bases, with 19 bases between them. Germline loops: CDR1 MDHEN, CDR2 SYDVKM.

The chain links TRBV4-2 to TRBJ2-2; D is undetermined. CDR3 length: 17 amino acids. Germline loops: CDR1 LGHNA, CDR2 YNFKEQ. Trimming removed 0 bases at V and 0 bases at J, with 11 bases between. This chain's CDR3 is CASSQDFAIANTGELFF. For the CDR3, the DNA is TGTGCCAGCAGCCAAGATTTCGCTATCGCGAACACCGGGGAGCTGTTTTTT.

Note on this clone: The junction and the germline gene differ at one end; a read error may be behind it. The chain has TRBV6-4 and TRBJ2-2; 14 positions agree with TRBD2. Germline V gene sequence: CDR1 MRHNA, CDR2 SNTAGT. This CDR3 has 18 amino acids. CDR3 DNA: TGTGCCAGCAGTGCGGGACTAGCGGGAGCCCCCGAACACCGGGGAGCTGTTTTT. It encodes CASSAGLAGAPEHRGAVF.

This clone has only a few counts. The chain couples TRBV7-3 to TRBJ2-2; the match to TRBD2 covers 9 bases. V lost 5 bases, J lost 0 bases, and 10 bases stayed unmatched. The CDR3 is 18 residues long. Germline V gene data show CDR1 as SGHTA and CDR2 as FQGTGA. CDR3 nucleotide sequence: TGTGCCAGCAGCCGTCGGAAGCCTAGCGGGGCGAACACCGGGGAGCTGTTTTTT. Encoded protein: CASSRRKPSGANTGELFF.

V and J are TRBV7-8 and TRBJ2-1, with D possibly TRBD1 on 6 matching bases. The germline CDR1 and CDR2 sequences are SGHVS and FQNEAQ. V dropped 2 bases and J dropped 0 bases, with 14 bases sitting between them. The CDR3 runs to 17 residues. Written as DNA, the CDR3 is TGTGCCAGCAGCTTAAGGGGGATCCTCACCTCCTACAATGAGCAGTTCTTC. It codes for CASSLRGILTSYNEQFF.

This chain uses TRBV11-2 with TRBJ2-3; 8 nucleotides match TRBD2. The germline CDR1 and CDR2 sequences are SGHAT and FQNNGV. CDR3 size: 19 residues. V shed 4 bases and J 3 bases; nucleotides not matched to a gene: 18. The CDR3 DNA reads TGTGCCAGCAGCTCCCTTAGCGGGGCGGACCAAAAAAAGACAGATACGCAGTATTTT. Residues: CASSSLSGADQKKTDTQYF.

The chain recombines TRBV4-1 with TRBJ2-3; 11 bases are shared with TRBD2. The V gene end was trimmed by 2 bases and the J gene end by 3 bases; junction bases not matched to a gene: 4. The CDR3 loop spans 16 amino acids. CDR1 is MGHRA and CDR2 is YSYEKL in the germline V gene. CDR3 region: CASSQIAGGPTDTQYF. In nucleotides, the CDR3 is TGCGCCAGCAGCCAAATAGCGGGAGGGCCGACAGATACGCAGTATTTT.

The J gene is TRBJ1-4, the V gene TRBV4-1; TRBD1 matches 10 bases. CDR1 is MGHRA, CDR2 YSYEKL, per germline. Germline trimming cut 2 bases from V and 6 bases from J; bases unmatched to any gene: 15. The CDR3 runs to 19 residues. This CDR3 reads CASSQLPPPGTGAHEKLFF. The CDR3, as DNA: TGCGCCAGCAGCCAACTACCCCCACCCGGGACAGGGGCCCATGAAAAACTGTTTTTT.